This T cell receptor beta chain was sequenced during a study of long-term antiretroviral therapy in people with HIV. The run of the v3.0 immunoSEQ assay was at survey level. The protocol was immunoSEQ multiplex PCR, while the TCRdb copy is restricted to in-frame clones and leaves out a portion. Among around 8,000 clones, over 75% were seen once, and the ten largest hold 11% to 15%. Without exception, participants with HIV were treated in the United States. Germline V gene data show CDR1 as LNHDA and CDR2 as SQIVND (reference sequence). Between the trimmed V and J ends, which lost 3 bases and 8 bases, there was a span of 13 bases. The CDR3 contains 13 residues.

Sequenced material: unsorted PBMCs, taken nearly 2.7 years before starting antiretroviral therapy. The chain recombines TRBV19 with TRBJ1-1; perhaps TRBD1 as D (6 bases). The receptor's source is a man aged 40-55 years with HIV. The CDR3 here is CASSIGGTGEAFF. CDR3 bases: TGTGCCAGTAGTATCGGGGGTACAGGGGAAGCTTTCTTT.